The 17 T cell receptor beta chains below were found in one sample sequenced in a study of graft-versus-host responses after intestinal transplantation (dated by TCRdb to about 2021). Their cognate antigens are unknown. Receptor amplification or capture employed the immunoSEQ multiplex PCR assay. Not all clones reach the TCRdb copy of this immuneACCESS table, which keeps in-frame sequences only. Checked studies attribute under half of the gap to unresolved V genes and leave the rest unexplained. The sample yields about 94,000 clones; more than 85% were counted once. More than 0.4% of the sample is taken by the ten largest. The time point label, read with the paper, signifies: cells obtained before transplantation from donor or recipient. The material was unstimulated CD8+ T cells sorted from spleen or lymph node cells, obtained before intestinal transplant. The source is a human donor who received an intestinal transplant.

The chain recombines TRBV28 with TRBJ1-2; 9 bases align to TRBD1. CDR3 length: 14 amino acids. Germline loops: CDR1 MDHEN, CDR2 SYDVKM. J lost 1 base, V lost 3 bases, and 0 bases had no gene match. In nucleotides, the CDR3 is TGTGCCAGCAGTTTGACAGGGGGTAACTATGGCTACACCTTC. It specifies CASSLTGGNYGYTF.

CDR3 loop: CASSLTRRTEAFF. The CDR3 DNA reads TGTGCCAGCAGCCTCACACGGCGGACTGAAGCTTTCTTT. The genes are TRBV6-5 and TRBJ1-1; no definite D call. CDR1 is MNHEY, CDR2 SVGAGI, per germline. The V gene lost 6 bases and the J gene lost 5 bases, with 13 bases spanning the gap. The CDR3 totals 13 residues.

This clone was recorded once. The chain's CDR3 is CASSQDRGTVLGGNTIYF. The CDR3 DNA sequence: TGCGCCAGCAGCCAAGATAGGGGGACAGTCCTGGGAGGAAACACCATATATTTT. J is TRBJ1-3 and V is TRBV4-3; 7 bases are shared with TRBD1. The ends lost 0 bases at V and 4 bases at J; junction bases unmatched: 12. Looked up from germline, CDR1 is LGHNA and CDR2 is YSLEER. The CDR3 totals 18 residues.

This clone has just a few counts. The V and J genes are TRBV6-6 and TRBJ2-7, with D unclear. The CDR3 covers 13 residues. Germline CDR1 MNHNY, CDR2 SVGAGI (reference sequence). Deletions cut 6 bases from V and 2 bases from J, with 11 bases between. In DNA, the CDR3 is TGTGCCAGCAGCCCCGACTGGCCCTACGAGCAGTACTTC. It specifies CASSPDWPYEQYF.

V gene TRBV28 combines with J gene TRBJ1-1, with TRBD1 matching 8 bases. Trimming took 0 bases from V and 2 from J; bases not matched to a gene: 5. Germline V gives CDR1 MDHEN, CDR2 SYDVKM. The CDR3 contains 16 residues. For the CDR3, the DNA is TGTGCCAGCAGTTTATGGGACAGGGTGGGCAACACTGAAGCTTTCTTT. It specifies CASSLWDRVGNTEAFF.

The chain combines TRBV6-4 with TRBJ2-7, with D unresolved. Trimming took off 3 bases at V and 3 bases at J, with 15 bases between the two ends. Germline-derived CDR1 and CDR2 are MRHNA and SNTAGT. CDR3 length: 15 residues. The CDR3 DNA follows: TGTGCCAGCAGTGAAAATCCCGACTCGGGCTACGAGCAGTACTTC. It yields the protein CASSENPDSGYEQYF.

The J gene is TRBJ2-3, the V gene TRBV5-1; possibly TRBD2 for D (6 bases). Germline V gene data show CDR1 as SGHRS and CDR2 as YFSETQ. This CDR3 contains 15 residues. Trimming took off 1 base at V and 1 base at J, with 10 bases between the two ends. The CDR3 bases are TGCGCCAGCAGCTTGCGGGACTCCGGCACAGATACGCAGTATTTT. Translating it yields CASSLRDSGTDTQYF.

The rearrangement joins TRBV7-9 to TRBJ1-2, with 8 bases identical to TRBD1. This CDR3 has 13 residues. Trimming took 6 bases from V and 6 from J; bases not matched to a gene: 6. Germline lookup yields CDR1 SEHNR and CDR2 FQNEAQ (reference sequence). In DNA, the CDR3 is TGTGCCAGCAGACCGGGACAGGAGAATGGCTACACCTTC. Translation gives CASRPGQENGYTF.

The chain joins TRBV7-2 to TRBJ2-3; D remains unclear. Between the trimmed V and J ends, which lost 5 bases and 0 bases, there was a span of 9 bases. This CDR3 contains 14 residues. CDR1 is SGHTA, CDR2 FQGNSA, per germline. The CDR3 DNA reads as TGTGCCAGCAGCCGATCTCAGAGCACAGATACGCAGTATTTT. It is translated as CASSRSQSTDTQYF.

The V call is TRBV6-5, the J call TRBJ2-2; the D gene is possibly TRBD2 (5 bases). Trimming took 1 base from V and 4 from J, leaving 7 bases between them. The length of the CDR3 is 14 residues. From germline, CDR1 is MNHEY and CDR2 SVGAGI. The CDR3 region has the DNA TGTGCCAGCAGTTACTACGCGGGCACCGGGGAGCTGTTTTTT. Translating it yields CASSYYAGTGELFF.

The V gene is TRBV9, the J gene TRBJ2-4; TRBD2 is a possible D gene (6 bases). CDR3 length: 17 amino acids. Germline lookup yields CDR1 SGDLS and CDR2 YYNGEE. V was clipped by 0 bases and J by 8 bases, with 21 bases between them. CDR3 sequence: CASSVGRVGTKEDIQYF. CDR3 bases: TGTGCCAGCAGCGTAGGGAGGGTAGGAACGAAGGAGGACATTCAGTACTTC.

The chain is built from TRBV6-5 and TRBJ2-2; the D gene is possibly TRBD2 (6 bases). The germline V and J ends were trimmed by 9 bases and 2 bases, with 13 bases remaining between them. The length of the CDR3 is 14 residues. CDR1 is MNHEY and CDR2 is SVGAGI in the germline V gene. The CDR3: CASSPGLNTGELFF. CDR3 DNA sequence: TGTGCCAGTTCACCGGGACTCAACACCGGGGAGCTGTTTTTT.

The chain couples TRBV10-2 to TRBJ1-1, with D tentatively TRBD1 (6 bases). The CDR3 consists of 13 residues. Germline-derived CDR1 and CDR2 are WSHSY and SAAADI. V was shortened by 1 base and J by 8 bases, with 11 bases between the two germline ends. CDR3 coding DNA: TGCGCCAGCAGTGAGTATGAACAGGGCGAAGCTTTCTTT. Protein: CASSEYEQGEAFF.

This chain connects TRBV4-1 to TRBJ2-1; 11 positions match TRBD2. With 6 bases clipped from V and 9 bases from J, the junction kept 10 bases outside the gene matches. CDR1 and CDR2 from the germline V gene are MGHRA and YSYEKL. This CDR3 comprises 15 residues. CDR3 residues: CASRHTSGSVSEQFF. DNA for the CDR3: TGCGCCAGCAGACACACTAGCGGGAGTGTCAGTGAGCAGTTCTTC.

The gene calls are TRBV15 and TRBJ1-2; D is uncertain. Germline values: CDR1 LNHNV, CDR2 YYDKDF (reference sequence). The CDR3 is made up of 15 amino acids. V was trimmed by 0 bases and J by 6 bases, leaving 14 bases between them. The DNA for the CDR3 is TGTGCCACCAGCAGAGATCTTGGCCGAGAGGATGGCTACACCTTC. Its translation is CATSRDLGREDGYTF.

The chain carries TRBV6-1 and TRBJ1-5; TRBD1 is a possible D gene (6 bases). The CDR3 totals 13 residues. Trimming took off 8 bases at V and 4 bases at J, with 12 bases between the two ends. Germline values: CDR1 MNHNS, CDR2 SASEGT. The DNA for the CDR3 is TGTGCCAGCCGGGACACCATAAATCAGCCCCAGCATTTT. Encoded protein: CASRDTINQPQHF.

In this sample, this clone turned up once. This chain links TRBV7-2 with TRBJ2-7, with a possible D match to TRBD2 (5 bases). V was pared by 1 base and J by 7 bases, with 8 bases between. The germline CDR1 and CDR2 sequences are SGHTA and FQGNSA. This CDR3 is built from 12 residues. The CDR3 region is CASSLDRLEQYF. In DNA, the CDR3 is TGTGCCAGCAGCTTAGACCGACTAGAGCAGTACTTC.